Listed below are T cell receptor beta chains from one sample, sequenced in a study of shared clonotypes between healthy human individuals. Assay used: immunoSEQ multiplex PCR; TCRdb lists only in-frame clones, some missing. The data hold approximately 2.5 million clones, with more than 90% observed a single time. The specimen was naive CD4+ T cells sorted from blood. The receptors were gathered from a young man in good health. Each CDR3 is given with its conserved first and last residue. The order of the fields is D gene, clone size, J gene, V gene, CDR3 DNA, CDR3 protein. A D gene is named only where the DNA matches it firmly. The size field is filled for only some rows; it gives once, few, many or a size class.

>.|.|TRBJ1-3|TRBV6-1
TGTGCCAGCAGTGCCCTATCCGGAAACACCATATATTTT
CASSALSGNTIYF
>.|few|TRBJ1-5|TRBV7-6
TGTGCCAGCAGCTCCGGGACGGTGAATCAGCCCCAGCATTTT
CASSSGTVNQPQHF
>.|.|TRBJ1-2|TRBV30
TGTGCCTTTAGCAGGTCTGGTGGCTACACCTTC
CAFSRSGGYTF
>.|.|TRBJ1-5|TRBV7-6
TGTGCCAGCAGCTTAGCCAGGGATCAGCCCCAGCATTTT
CASSLARDQPQHF
>TRBD1|.|TRBJ1-1|TRBV6-1
TGTGCCAGCAGCCCGGGACAGGGGGCCAGTGAAGCTTTCTTT
CASSPGQGASEAFF
>.|once|TRBJ1-2|TRBV14
TGTGCCAGCAGCCAAGAACGAAGGGACTATGGCTACACCTTC
CASSQERRDYGYTF
>.|.|TRBJ2-7|TRBV4-2
TGTGCCAGCAGCCAAGAAAGGGGGGGGGCGGACTACGAGCAGTACTTC
CASSQERGGADYEQYF
>.|.|TRBJ2-7|TRBV25-1
TGTGCCAGCAGTGACCCGTCCCTAAGGGGCAACTCGCGGCAGTACTTC
CASSDPSLRGNSRQYF
>.|.|TRBJ1-1|TRBV25-1
TGTGCCAGCAGAACGGTCCTGAACACTGAAGCTTTCTTT
CASRTVLNTEAFF
>TRBD1|.|TRBJ1-5|TRBV5-3
TGTGCCAGAAGCATAGGGACAGGGAGGAGCAATCAGCCCCAGCATTTT
CARSIGTGRSNQPQHF
>.|.|TRBJ2-1|TRBV6-6
TGTGCCACCTCCGGGCAGGGCTTCGAGAAGTGGGATGAGCAGTTCTTC
CATSGQGFEKWDEQFF
>TRBD1|few|TRBJ1-1|TRBV30
TGTGCCTCAGGAGTGGGCGGACAGGGGGAGGTGGCTTTCTTT
CASGVGGQGEVAFF
>TRBD1|.|TRBJ2-7|TRBV7-9
TGTGCCAGCAGCTACAGCGGACAGGCCTACGAGCAGTACTTC
CASSYSGQAYEQYF
>.|.|TRBJ1-2|TRBV7-9
TGTGCCAGCAGCTTAGCGGGTGCCGAATATGGCTACACCTTC
CASSLAGAEYGYTF
>.|once|TRBJ2-3|TRBV5-1
TGCGCCAGCAGCTTGGAAGGGGGGGCCGATACGCAGTATTTT
CASSLEGGADTQYF
>.|.|TRBJ1-5|TRBV18
TGTGCCAGCTCACGCGCGGACGGAAATAATCAGCCCCAGCATTTT
CASSRADGNNQPQHF
>.|.|TRBJ2-3|TRBV27
TGTGCCAGCAGCACGATTGGCCCTTATACGCAGTATTTT
CASSTIGPYTQYF
>.|.|TRBJ2-2|TRBV11-2
TGTGCCAGCAGCGACGGGACGAAGAACACCGGGGAGCTGTTTTTT
CASSDGTKNTGELFF
>.|.|TRBJ1-5|TRBV4-1
TGCGCCAGCAGCCAAGACTCAGGATTTCAGCCCCAGCATTTT
CASSQDSGFQPQHF
>.|.|TRBJ1-1|TRBV4-1
TGCGCCAGCAGGCGTCTAGATTTGAACACTGAAGCTTTCTTT
CASRRLDLNTEAFF
>.|.|TRBJ1-2|TRBV6-1
TGTGCCAGCAGTGGAGGTTTAGGGCAGGCCATGGTTGTGGGTGATGGCTACACCTTC
CASSGGLGQAMVVGDGYTF
>TRBD1|.|TRBJ2-7|TRBV6-1
TGTGCCAGCAGGAGACAGGGGGTGAGCTCCTACGAGCAGTACTTC
CASRRQGVSSYEQYF
>.|.|TRBJ2-7|TRBV7-2
TGTGCCAGCAGGTGGCCGAGCTCCTACGAGCAGTACTTC
CASRWPSSYEQYF
>TRBD2|few|TRBJ2-1|TRBV11-2
TGTGCCAGCAGCTCCGGGACTAGCGTGTACAATGAGCAGTTCTTC
CASSSGTSVYNEQFF
>.|few|TRBJ1-5|TRBV5-1
TGCGCCAGCAGCTTCAGCCCCAGCCAGCATTTT
CASSFSPSQHF
>.|.|TRBJ1-5|TRBV11-2
TGTGCCAGCAGCCCTCAAGAGGGCCAGCCCCAGCATTTT
CASSPQEGQPQHF
>.|.|TRBJ2-3|TRBV5-4
TGTGCCAGCAGCCCGCGTTTGGTGCCAACTAGCACAGATACGCAGTATTTT
CASSPRLVPTSTDTQYF
>.|.|TRBJ1-1|TRBV7-2
TGTGCCAGCAGCCAAAGCGGGATCGCTGAAGCTTTCTTT
CASSQSGIAEAFF
>.|.|TRBJ1-3|TRBV6-1
TGTGCCAGCAGTGAAGCGCAAAACACCATATATTTT
CASSEAQNTIYF
>TRBD2|once|TRBJ2-3|TRBV10-1
TGCGCCAGCAGTGAAAGCGGGGCAAGCACAGATACGCAGTATTTT
CASSESGASTDTQYF
>TRBD1|.|TRBJ1-2|TRBV18
TGTGCCAGCTCATCTATAACCGGGACAGGGAGAGGCTATGGCTACACCTTC
CASSSITGTGRGYGYTF
>.|once|TRBJ2-1|TRBV7-9
TGTGCCAGCAGCTTAGGGGTGGTAGGTGAGCAGTTCTTC
CASSLGVVGEQFF
>TRBD2|.|TRBJ2-3|TRBV2
TGTGCCAGCAGTGAATGGGCTAGCGGGGGATCCGATACGCAGTATTTT
CASSEWASGGSDTQYF
>.|.|TRBJ2-7|TRBV2
TGTGCCAGCAGGTTACAGGATTTGAGGGTACGCGAGCAGTACTTC
CASRLQDLRVREQYF
>.|.|TRBJ1-1|TRBV15
TGTGCCACCAGCAGAGGGGATCAATACACTGAAGCTTTCTTT
CATSRGDQYTEAFF
>.|.|TRBJ1-5|TRBV10-3
TGTGCCATCAGTGAATTGGACGGACGCAATCAGCCCCAGCATTTT
CAISELDGRNQPQHF
>.|.|TRBJ1-2|TRBV13
TGTGCCAGCAGCAATCAACAGGGTAACTATGGCTACACCTTC
CASSNQQGNYGYTF
>.|.|TRBJ2-1|TRBV11-2
TGTGCCAGCAGCTCTCAGGGACTGGGCTACAATGAGCAGTTCTTC
CASSSQGLGYNEQFF
>.|.|TRBJ1-1|TRBV11-3
TGTGCCAGCAGCTCAAAGGGGAACACTGAAGCTTTCTTT
CASSSKGNTEAFF
>TRBD1|.|TRBJ2-1|TRBV27
TGTGCCAGCAGTCAAGACAGGGGATCTAACAATGAGCAGTTCTTC
CASSQDRGSNNEQFF